Listed here are 6 T cell receptor beta chains from one sample, sequenced in a study of monozygotic twins with inflammatory bowel disease. TCRdb re-called the 5' RACE reads and shows each CDR3 protein once, DNA omitted. Its listing shows over 90,000 distinct CDR3 sequences. Material: blood. These receptors came from a human donor with ulcerative colitis or Crohn's disease, or a healthy co-twin of an affected twin (not recorded which).

The chain carries TRBV7-2 and TRBJ2-1; checking the TCRdb D call of TRBD2 is not possible without DNA. The CDR3 consists of 16 residues. CDR1 is SGHTA, CDR2 FQGNSA, per germline. The chain's CDR3 is CASSLNSLESYNEQFF.

The chain employs TRBV20-1 and TRBJ2-2; TCRdb gives TRBD1 as the D gene, but with no DNA this cannot be confirmed. The CDR3 spans 14 residues. Germline V gives CDR1 DFQATT, CDR2 SNEGSKA (reference sequence). The CDR3 protein is CSASPDRNTGELFF.

The rearrangement uses TRBV27 and TRBJ2-4. There are 16 residues in the CDR3. Germline-derived CDR1 and CDR2 are MNHEY and SMNVEV (reference sequence). The CDR3 protein is CASRSHLEVGKNIQYF.

The chain is built from TRBV7-9 and TRBJ2-7. The CDR3 is made up of 15 amino acids. Per the germline V gene, CDR1 is SEHNR and CDR2 is FQNEAQ (reference sequence). CDR3 in amino acids: CASKRGGEFTYEQYF. The whole variable domain, filled in from reference TRBV7-9 and TRBJ2-7, reads DTGVSQNPRHKITKRGQNVTFRCDPISEHNRLYWYRQTLGQGPEFLTYFQNEAQLEKSRLLSDRFSAERPKGSFSTLEIQRTEQGDSAMYLCASKRGGEFTYEQYFGPGTRLTVT.

The chain joins TRBV11-2 to TRBJ1-6. The CDR3 is made up of 18 amino acids. Germline lookup yields CDR1 SGHAT and CDR2 FQNNGV. The CDR3 here is CASSFFSLLDLVGSPLHF.

This chain joins TRBV29-1 and TRBJ1-2; TCRdb reports TRBD1, a call that lacks DNA to check it against. This CDR3 has 14 amino acids. CDR1 and CDR2 from the germline V gene are SQVTM and ANQGSEA. The CDR3 here is CSVDAGEVFYGYTF.